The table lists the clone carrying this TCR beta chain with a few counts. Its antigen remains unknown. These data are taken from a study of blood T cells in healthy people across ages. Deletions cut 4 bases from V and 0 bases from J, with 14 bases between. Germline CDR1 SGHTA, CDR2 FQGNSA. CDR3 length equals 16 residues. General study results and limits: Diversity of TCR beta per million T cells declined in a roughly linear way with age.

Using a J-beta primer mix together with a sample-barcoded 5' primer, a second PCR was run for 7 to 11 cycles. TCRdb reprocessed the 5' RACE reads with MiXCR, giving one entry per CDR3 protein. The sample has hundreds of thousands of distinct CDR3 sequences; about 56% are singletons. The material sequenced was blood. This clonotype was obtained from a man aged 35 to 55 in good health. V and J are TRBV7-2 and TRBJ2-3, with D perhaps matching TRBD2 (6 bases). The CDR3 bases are TGTGCCAGCAGCTCCGGGGACTTCTCTAGCACAGATACGCAGTATTTT. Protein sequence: CASSSGDFSSTDTQYF.